What follows are 26 T cell receptor beta chains derived from one specimen sequenced in a study of blood T cell repertoires in COVID-19. The repertoire was sequenced with immunoSEQ multiplex PCR; TCRdb's copy has only in-frame clones and lacks some. The sample yields about 81,000 clones, 80% to 90% seen once. The source material was peripheral blood. The receptors shown here come from a woman older than 75 with acute or convalescent COVID-19.

The chain combines TRBV18 with TRBJ2-7; a weak D match, TRBD2 (5 bases). The CDR3 spans 15 residues. The V gene's germline CDR1 is KGHSH and CDR2 LQKENI. V gave up 1 base and J gave up 0 bases, with 10 bases separating them. CDR3 in amino acids: CASSPLEVSSYEQYF. The DNA for the CDR3 is TGTGCCAGCTCACCACTGGAGGTCAGCTCCTACGAGCAGTACTTC.

This sequence joins TRBV18 and TRBJ1-1; a weak D match, TRBD1 (6 bases). Germline CDR1 is KGHSH and CDR2 is LQKENI. V lost 3 bases to trimming and J lost 7 bases, with 12 bases between them. The CDR3 length is 13 residues. CDR3 bases: TGTGCCAGCTCACCCCTACAGGGTGTTGAAGCTTTCTTT. The encoded protein is CASSPLQGVEAFF.

The DNA of the CDR3 is TGTGCCAGCAGTGAATACAAGCAGGGAAACTATGGCTACACCTTC. It yields the protein CASSEYKQGNYGYTF. The chain uses TRBV6-1 and TRBJ1-2; possible D gene TRBD1, 5 bases. The CDR3 is made up of 15 amino acids. V lost 2 bases and J 2 bases, leaving 12 bases between the germline ends. Germline CDR1 is MNHNS and CDR2 is SASEGT.

V and J are TRBV21-1 and TRBJ2-1; the DNA was not compared with TRBD1, the D call given in the table. TRBV21-1 is shown as a pseudogene. The CDR3 is 13 residues long. In DNA, the CDR3 is TGTGCCAGCAGCGTCAACAGGGTAGGTGAGCAGTTCTTC. The encoded protein is CASSVNRVGEQFF.

The chain uses TRBV7-2 and TRBJ2-3, with 8 bases that match TRBD1. With V trimmed by 3 bases and J by 2 bases, 7 bases remained unmatched. This CDR3 is built from 16 residues. Germline V CDR1 and CDR2: SGHTA, FQGNSA. This CDR3 reads CASSFGQGYDTDTQYF. In DNA, the CDR3 is TGTGCCAGCAGCTTCGGACAGGGCTATGACACAGATACGCAGTATTTT.

The chain is built from TRBV9 and TRBJ2-6; TRBD2 matches at 7 bases. The CDR3 runs 16 residues. Trimming at V came to 0 bases and at J to 2 bases, leaving 2 bases not matched to a gene. Germline CDR1 and CDR2: SGDLS and YYNGEE. The CDR3 sequence: CASSVVGGTGANVLTF. CDR3 nucleotides: TGTGCCAGCAGCGTAGTGGGAGGGACTGGGGCCAACGTCCTGACTTTC. The whole variable domain, remainder taken from reference TRBV9 and TRBJ2-6, is DSGVTQTPKHLITATGQRVTLRCSPRSGDLSVYWYQQSLDQGLQFLIQYYNGEERAKGNILERFSAQQFPDLHSELNLSSLELGDSALYFCASSVVGGTGANVLTFGAGSRLTVL.

This clone was seen a single time. The CDR3 sequence is CASSDGQANQPQHF. CDR3 sequence (DNA): TGCGCCAGCAGCGACGGACAAGCCAATCAGCCCCAGCATTTT. The V gene is TRBV5-1, the J gene TRBJ1-5; TRBD1 might be the D (5 bases). Per the germline V gene, CDR1 is SGHRS and CDR2 is YFSETQ. The CDR3 has 14 amino acids. Trimming pared 4 bases from V and 3 bases from J, leaving 11 bases between.

This sequence joins TRBV19 and TRBJ1-1; TRBD1 aligns across 8 bases. The V gene end was trimmed by 7 bases and the J gene end by 3 bases; junction bases not matched to a gene: 4. The CDR3 has 13 residues. Germline loops: CDR1 LNHDA, CDR2 SQIVND (reference sequence). CDR3 residues: CASTLDRDTEAFF. CDR3 DNA: TGTGCCAGTACACTGGACAGGGACACTGAAGCTTTCTTT. Using reference TRBV19 and TRBJ1-1 for the parts outside the CDR3, the full variable domain is DGGITQSPKYLFRKEGQNVTLSCEQNLNHDAMYWYRQDPGQGLRLIYYSQIVNDFQKGDIAEGYSVSREKKESFPLTVTSAQKNPTAFYLCASTLDRDTEAFFGQGTRLTVV.

This chain connects TRBV5-1 to TRBJ1-1, with 9 bases aligning to TRBD1. This CDR3 comprises 14 residues. Trimming cost V 4 bases and J 5 bases; bases outside gene matches: 6. Germline V lookup: CDR1 SGHRS, CDR2 YFSETQ. The CDR3 region is CASSVTGGETEAFF. The CDR3 nucleotides read TGCGCCAGCAGCGTAACAGGGGGCGAGACTGAAGCTTTCTTT. The whole variable domain, filled in from reference TRBV5-1 and TRBJ1-1, reads KAGVTQTPRYLIKTRGQQVTLSCSPISGHRSVSWYQQTPGQGLQFLFEYFSETQRNKGNFPGRFSGRQFSNSRSEMNVSTLELGDSALYLCASSVTGGETEAFFGQGTRLTVV.

This clone appeared a few times. V usage is TRBV7-3 and J usage is TRBJ1-4, with a weak D call TRBD1 (6 bases). The CDR3 is made up of 13 amino acids. The germline V and J ends were trimmed by 4 bases and 7 bases, with 10 bases remaining between them. The germline V gene encodes CDR1 SGHTA and CDR2 FQGTGA. CDR3 residues: CASSSGVGEKLFF. In DNA, the CDR3 is TGTGCCAGCAGCTCAGGGGTCGGTGAAAAACTGTTTTTT.

This chain links TRBV30 with TRBJ1-1; 7 bases line up with TRBD1. The length of the CDR3 is 13 residues. V lost 3 bases and J lost 4; bases outside the gene matches: 5. The germline V gene has CDR1 GTSNPN and CDR2 SVGIG (reference sequence). CDR3: CAWSQGGFTEAFF. The CDR3 region has the DNA TGTGCCTGGAGCCAGGGGGGTTTCACTGAAGCTTTCTTT.

CDR3 residues: CASSLVEGQETQYF. The DNA of the CDR3 is TGCGCCAGCAGCTTGGTAGAGGGCCAAGAGACCCAGTACTTC. The gene calls are TRBV5-1 and TRBJ2-5, with D perhaps TRBD2 (5 bases). Germline V gives CDR1 SGHRS, CDR2 YFSETQ. The V end was cut by 0 bases, the J end by 1 base, with 7 bases between. The length of the CDR3 is 14 residues.

This chain joins TRBV9 and TRBJ2-6, with D unresolved. Germline V gene lookup returns CDR1 SGDLS and CDR2 YYNGEE. The CDR3 has 15 residues. Trimming stripped 3 bases from V and 0 bases from J, with 7 bases between. CDR3 sequence (DNA): TGTGCCAGCAGCGCACAGAGCTCTGGGGCCAACGTCCTGACTTTC. Translation gives CASSAQSSGANVLTF.

This rearrangement joins TRBV18 to TRBJ1-4; no reliable D call. This CDR3 spans 11 amino acids. CDR1 KGHSH and CDR2 LQKENI come from the germline V gene. The V and J ends lost 4 bases and 8 bases respectively, with 5 bases between them. CDR3 nucleotides: TGTGCCAGCTCACTCGGGGAAAAACTGTTTTTT. It specifies CASSLGEKLFF.

The rearrangement links TRBV2 to TRBJ2-7, with TRBD1 identical over 7 bases. The germline V gene has CDR1 SNHLY and CDR2 FYNNEI. This CDR3 has 12 residues. Trimming removed 5 bases from V and 6 bases from J; junction bases left unmatched: 4. The CDR3 spells CASSNRGSEQYF. The CDR3 DNA is TGTGCCAGCAGTAACAGGGGTTCCGAGCAGTACTTC.

V gene TRBV6-1 combines with J gene TRBJ1-1, with D possibly matching TRBD1 (5 bases). Looked up from germline, CDR1 is MNHNS and CDR2 is SASEGT. V gave up 3 bases and J gave up 8 bases, with 10 bases separating them. The CDR3 runs to 12 residues. The chain's CDR3 is CASSERRGEAFF. The CDR3 bases are TGTGCCAGCAGTGAGAGGAGGGGAGAAGCTTTCTTT.

The rearrangement uses TRBV5-4 and TRBJ1-6; tentative D call: TRBD1 (6 bases). This CDR3 contains 14 residues. V was clipped by 4 bases and J by 7 bases, with 12 bases between them. Germline values: CDR1 SGHNT, CDR2 YYREEE (reference sequence). In nucleotides, the CDR3 is TGTGCCAGCAGCCTACAGGGAGTGAATTCACCCCTCCACTTT. The encoded protein is CASSLQGVNSPLHF.

The genes are TRBV18 and TRBJ1-2; D remains ambiguous. V was shortened by 1 base and J by 4 bases, with 19 bases between the two germline ends. The CDR3 spans 17 residues. Germline-derived CDR1 and CDR2 are KGHSH and LQKENI. CDR3 coding DNA: TGTGCCAGCTCACCACTGCCCGCACCCGGTGAGGGCTATGGCTACACCTTC. Translated: CASSPLPAPGEGYGYTF.

The gene calls are TRBV5-5 and TRBJ2-5; tentatively, D is TRBD1 (5 bases). Germline CDR1 reads SGHKS; CDR2 reads YYEKEE (reference sequence). V dropped 3 bases and J dropped 4 bases, with 13 bases sitting between them. This CDR3 is 14 amino acids long. CDR3 coding DNA: TGTGCCAGCAGCTCCCCCAGGGAAGGAGAGACCCAGTACTTC. This encodes CASSSPREGETQYF.

The V gene is TRBV6-5, the J gene TRBJ2-2, with 12 bases that match TRBD2. The CDR3 is made up of 15 amino acids. V lost 5 bases and J lost 6; bases outside the gene matches: 4. Germline values: CDR1 MNHEY, CDR2 SVGAGI. The CDR3 sequence: CASSKTSGSSGELFF. CDR3 nucleotides: TGTGCCAGCAGTAAGACTAGCGGGAGTTCCGGGGAGCTGTTTTTT.

The V and J genes are TRBV14 and TRBJ2-1; the D gene is possibly TRBD1 (6 bases). The CDR3 covers 13 residues. Germline CDR1 SGHDN, CDR2 FVKESK. Trimming removed 0 bases from V and 9 bases from J, with 9 bases in between. CDR3 nucleotides: TGTGCCAGCAGCCAAGATTTAGGGGGTGAGCAGTTCTTC. As protein: CASSQDLGGEQFF.

Concerning this clone itself: One end of the junction varies from germline; a read error may be responsible. V is TRBV10-3 and J is TRBJ1-2; no firm D call. Per the germline V gene, CDR1 is ENHRY and CDR2 is SYGVKD. The CDR3 length is 13 residues. CDR3 coding DNA: TGTGCCATCAGTGTGGGAGCCGGGAAGGACTGTAGCTTC. Translation gives CAISVGAGKDCSF.

This rearrangement joins TRBV4-1 to TRBJ2-7, with TRBD2 matching over 10 bases. Per the germline V gene, CDR1 is MGHRA and CDR2 is YSYEKL. The V and J ends lost 1 base and 0 bases, in that order; junction bases with no gene match: 15. CDR3 size: 20 residues. CDR3 bases: TGCGCCAGCAGCCAAGGCTCAGGGACTAGCGAAAGGGATCCCTCCTACGAGCAGTACTTC. This gives the protein CASSQGSGTSERDPSYEQYF.

This rearrangement joins TRBV19 to TRBJ2-2, with 7 bases fitting TRBD1. The CDR3 length is 14 residues. Germline V gives CDR1 LNHDA, CDR2 SQIVND (reference sequence). Trimming cost V 9 bases and J 1 base; bases outside gene matches: 5. The CDR3 nucleotides are TGTGCCAGCCGGGGACAGTTGAACACCGGGGAGCTGTTTTTT. It codes for CASRGQLNTGELFF.

This clone was detected only a few times. This sequence joins TRBV6-5 and TRBJ2-7; 9 bases align to TRBD1. CDR1 and CDR2 (germline): MNHEY, SVGAGI. The CDR3 loop spans 13 amino acids. V gave up 6 bases and J gave up 3 bases; unmatched junction bases: 3. This CDR3 is CASRGTGLYEQYF. CDR3 bases: TGTGCCAGCAGAGGGACAGGGCTCTACGAGCAGTACTTC.

The chain employs TRBV5-4 and TRBJ2-2; D is possibly TRBD2 (6 bases). Deletions cut 3 bases from V and 4 bases from J, with 13 bases between. This CDR3 contains 15 residues. Germline CDR1 SGHNT, CDR2 YYREEE (reference sequence). CDR3 in DNA: TGTGCCAGCAGCTCGGCGGGGCAGGTCACCGGGGAGCTGTTTTTT. The encoded protein is CASSSAGQVTGELFF.